Shown below are 20 T cell receptor beta chains from a single sample sequenced in a study of kidney transplant recipient with SARS-CoV-2 infection. TCRdb recomputed calls from the reads with MiXCR, one row per CDR3 protein. The table includes about 250,000 distinct CDR3 sequences, more than 25% detected once. Sample: a blood sample, taken at baseline and around day 120 from a kidney transplant recipient. These receptors were taken from a male patient in his 30s who had COVID-19 and was a kidney transplant recipient. Some T cells may be provided by the graft donor.

This clonotype was counted at least ten times. The chain is built from TRBV6-5 and TRBJ1-1; D is ambiguous. The V gene lost 6 bases and the J gene lost 0 bases, with 11 bases spanning the gap. CDR1 and CDR2 from the germline V gene are MNHEY and SVGAGI. The length of the CDR3 is 14 residues. The CDR3 reads CASSNFKMNTEAFF. Here the CDR3 DNA reads TGTGCCAGCAGCAACTTTAAGATGAACACTGAAGCTTTCTTT.

Of note for this clonotype: The junction differs from germline at one of its ends, possibly a read error. This chain joins TRBV12-3 or TRBV12-4 and TRBJ1-2, with D uncertain. This CDR3 has 17 amino acids. The CDR3 bases are TGTGCCAGCAGTCAACCAACCTGCTTCCGAAAGACCTATGGCTGCACCTTC. This codes for CASSQPTCFRKTYGCTF.

V is TRBV19 and J is TRBJ1-2; TRBD1 is a possible D gene (5 bases). Looked up from germline, CDR1 is LNHDA and CDR2 is SQIVND (reference sequence). The V and J ends lost 5 bases and 4 bases respectively, with 23 bases between them. The CDR3 length is 17 residues. The CDR3 DNA is TGTGCCAGTAGTCCAGATTGGACAAATCGAAAGACCTATGGCTACACCTTC. Translation gives CASSPDWTNRKTYGYTF.

In this sample, this clonotype turned up many times. This rearrangement joins TRBV2 to TRBJ2-1; no definite D call. The CDR3 contains 14 residues. V dropped 6 bases and J dropped 6 bases, with 15 bases sitting between them. Germline-derived CDR1 and CDR2 are SNHLY and FYNNEI. The CDR3 region is CASRWERLGNEQFF. In nucleotides, the CDR3 is TGTGCCAGCAGATGGGAACGATTAGGCAATGAGCAGTTCTTC. The full variable domain, with the rest looked up from reference TRBV2 and TRBJ2-1, is EPEVTQTPSHQVTQMGQEVILRCVPISNHLYFYWYRQILGQKVEFLVSFYNNEISEKSEIFDDQFSVERPDGSNFTLKIRSTKLEDSAMYFCASRWERLGNEQFFGPGTRLTVL.

V usage is TRBV6-1 and J usage is TRBJ2-3, with 16 bases lining up with TRBD2. The CDR3 has 22 residues. With V trimmed by 6 bases and J by 2 bases, 20 bases remained unmatched. Germline assignment: CDR1 MNHNS and CDR2 SASEGT. CDR3 sequence reads: CASSAWVEPGLAGGKSTDTQYF. Here the CDR3 DNA reads TGTGCCAGCAGCGCCTGGGTCGAACCGGGACTAGCGGGAGGGAAATCCACAGATACGCAGTATTTT.

On this clonotype itself: This sequence may be a read error, since a much larger clone differs from it by one base. This chain joins TRBV18 and TRBJ2-1; D is perhaps TRBD1 or TRBD2 (5 bases each). V was clipped by 10 bases and J by 3 bases, with 25 bases between them. Germline assignment: CDR1 KGHSH and CDR2 LQKENI. The CDR3 is made up of 17 amino acids. Here the CDR3 DNA reads TGTGCCAACTCTCTTTCGGGACCGGCGCTAATCTACAATGAGCAGTTCTTC. Protein product: CANSLSGPALIYNEQFF.

Note on this clonotype: A much more abundant neighbour one base away suggests this may be a read error. The chain carries TRBV9 and TRBJ2-1, with D possibly being TRBD1 or TRBD2 (6 bases each). CDR3 size: 15 residues. Germline V gives CDR1 SGDLS, CDR2 YYNGEE. DNA for the CDR3: TGTGCCAGCAGCGTAGGGGGGGCTTCCTACACTGAGCAGTTCTTC. Translation: CASSVGGASYTEQFF.

With regard to this clonotype: A much more abundant neighbour one base away suggests this may be a read error. This sequence joins TRBV7-3 and TRBJ1-2; maybe TRBD1 (5 bases). The CDR3 extends over 13 amino acids. From germline, CDR1 is SGHTA and CDR2 FQGTGA. V shed 6 bases and J shed 4 bases, with 12 bases lying between them. This CDR3 reads CASRPGTGYGYTF. The DNA of the CDR3 is TGTGCCAGCAGGCCCGGGACGGGCTATGGCTACACCTTC.

This sequence joins TRBV5-1 and TRBJ2-2, with 12 bases identical to TRBD2. The CDR3 consists of 16 residues. Germline assignment: CDR1 SGHRS and CDR2 YFSETQ. With V trimmed by 4 bases and J by 3 bases, 4 bases remained unmatched. For the CDR3, the DNA is TGCGCCAGCAGCAGGGGACTAGCGGGTCACACCGGGGAGCTGTTTTTT. Protein sequence: CASSRGLAGHTGELFF.

This clonotype occurred many times. V gene TRBV7-6 combines with J gene TRBJ2-2, with 10 bases identical to TRBD1. The CDR3 runs to 15 residues. Germline V gives CDR1 SGHVS, CDR2 FNYEAQ. V trimming: 5 bases; J trimming: 7 bases; junction bases outside the gene matches: 7. The CDR3 DNA sequence: TGTGCCAGCAGCCCCGGACAGGGGGGGAACGGGGAGCTGTTTTTT. Residues: CASSPGQGGNGELFF.

On this clonotype itself: It may be a read error: a sequence one base away is much more abundant. This chain uses TRBV30 with TRBJ1-1; possibly TRBD1 for D (6 bases). This CDR3 has 15 amino acids. CDR1 is GTSNPN and CDR2 is SVGIG in the germline V gene (reference sequence). Trimming took 3 bases from V and 0 from J, leaving 14 bases between them. The CDR3 sequence is CAWSGLTGMNTEAFF. Written as DNA, the CDR3 is TGTGCCTGGAGCGGACTGACAGGTATGAACACTGAAGCTTTCTTT.

As concerns this clonotype: It may be a read error: a sequence one base away is much more abundant. The gene calls are TRBV20-1 and TRBJ1-5, with D tentatively TRBD1 (5 bases). CDR3 length equals 14 residues. Trimming stripped 1 base from V and 4 bases from J, with 11 bases between. Germline values: CDR1 DFQATT, CDR2 SNEGSKA (reference sequence). CDR3 sequence reads: CSARGPTANQPQHF. The CDR3 DNA reads TGCAGTGCTAGAGGTCCGACAGCAAATCAGCCCCAGCATTTT.

The table lists this clonotype with many counts. V usage is TRBV6-8 and J usage is TRBJ2-5; 8 bases align to TRBD1. The germline gives CDR1 MNHGY, CDR2 SAAAGT. The CDR3 has 13 amino acids. Trimming removed 4 bases from V and 3 bases from J; junction bases left unmatched: 1. In nucleotides, the CDR3 is TGTGCCAGCAGTTGGGGACAGGAAGAGACCCAGTACTTC. Translating gives CASSWGQEETQYF.

The table lists this clonotype with many counts. An end of the junction differs from the germline gene, which may be a read error. The chain has TRBV28 and TRBJ1-2; D is ambiguous. The CDR3 runs 14 residues. Germline loops: CDR1 MDHEN, CDR2 SYDVKM. The CDR3 sequence: CASSLFRVSVGYTF. DNA of the CDR3: TGTGCCAGCAGCTTATTTCGGGTCTCGGTTGGCTACACCTTC.

This clonotype was seen at least ten times. V and J are TRBV5-1 and TRBJ2-7; either TRBD1 or TRBD2 may fit D (5 bases each). V lost 2 bases to trimming and J lost 5 bases, with 17 bases between them. The V gene's germline CDR1 is SGHRS and CDR2 YFSETQ. This CDR3 has 15 residues. CDR3 in DNA: TGCGCCAGCAGCTTTCCCAGGGAGTCATTGGACGAGCAGTACTTC. It translates to CASSFPRESLDEQYF.

About this clonotype itself: One base away lies a much larger clone, so this may be a sequencing read error. The chain combines TRBV28 with TRBJ1-4, with a possible D match to TRBD1 (5 bases). Germline V gene sequence: CDR1 MDHEN, CDR2 SYDVKM. The CDR3 covers 13 residues. The CDR3 region is CATGRTTSEKLFF. CDR3 in DNA: TGTGCCACCGGTAGGACAACTAGTGAAAAACTGTTTTTT.

This clonotype appeared many times. The chain uses TRBV6-5 and TRBJ1-5; a weak D match, TRBD1 (6 bases). V was shortened by 0 bases and J by 2 bases, with 8 bases between the two germline ends. The CDR3 totals 15 residues. The V gene's germline CDR1 is MNHEY and CDR2 SVGAGI. In DNA, the CDR3 is TGTGCCAGCAGTTACTCAGGGGGAGGCAATCAGCCCCAGCATTTT. It codes for CASSYSGGGNQPQHF.

Points on this clonotype: A clone one base away is much larger, so this may be a read error. The genes are TRBV11-3 and TRBJ2-7; 14 bases are shared with TRBD2. This CDR3 has 21 residues. CDR1 is SGHNT and CDR2 is YENEEA in the germline V gene. The CDR3 sequence is CASSLTTGTSGSGTPAETQHF. The CDR3, as DNA: TGTGCCAGCAGCTTAACCACTGGGACTAGCGGGAGTGGGACTCCGGCGGAGACCCAGCACTTC.

For this clonotype: This may be a read error, as it is one base from a much larger clone. The chain joins TRBV19 to TRBJ2-1; 7 bases are shared with TRBD1. Germline loops: CDR1 LNHDA, CDR2 SQIVND (reference sequence). This CDR3 spans 17 amino acids. CDR3 nucleotides: TGTGCCAGTAGTATTGGGGGTAGGATTGCAGGGGGTGTTGAGCAGCTCTTC. Protein: CASSIGGRIAGGVEQLF.

Ten or more counts support this clonotype. This chain uses TRBV15 with TRBJ1-2; D is unclear. Trimming shortened V by 5 bases and J by 4 bases, and 23 bases separated the two germline ends. The germline V gene encodes CDR1 LNHNV and CDR2 YYDKDF (reference sequence). The CDR3 is 17 residues long. The CDR3 spells CATSGAVRCGKTYGYTF. The CDR3 nucleotides are TGTGCCACCAGCGGTGCCGTAAGGTGTGGAAAGACCTATGGCTACACCTTC. Full variable domain (outside the CDR3, taken from reference TRBV15 and TRBJ1-2): DAMVIQNPRYQVTQFGKPVTLSCSQTLNHNVMYWYQQKSSQAPKLLFHYYDKDFNNEADTPDNFQSRRPNTSFCFLDIRSPGLGDTAMYLCATSGAVRCGKTYGYTFGSGTRLTVV.